This TCR beta chain was retrieved from a study of regulatory T cells in long-lasting Graves disease. The authors built TCR beta libraries using iRepertoire HTBI primers and Arm-PCR of CDR3 regions. TCRdb independently ran MiXCR on the multiplex PCR reads; one entry per CDR3 protein. The repertoire holds about 540,000 distinct CDR3 sequences, approximately 13% seen once, with roughly 9.7% in the top ten. The time point: newly diagnosed GD, antithyroid drugs for less than 3 months. Preparation of the TCR library used RNA extracted from PBMCs. CDR1 and CDR2 (germline): LNHDA, SQIVND (reference sequence). The ends lost 7 bases at V and 1 base at J; junction bases unmatched: 6. This CDR3 is built from 15 residues. These data were also filed under a second study, of T cells in Graves' hyperthyroidism and ophthalmopathy. Turning to that study: Through a model of 13 V-J features, ophthalmopathy was separated from stable hyperthyroidism.

Sequenced here: peripheral blood mononuclear cells (PBMCs), sampled at new diagnosis, from a patient treated with antithyroid drugs. The chain carries TRBV19 and TRBJ1-1, with 10 bases fitting TRBD1. The sequence was collected from a young man with Graves disease. The CDR3 region is CASTTTGGANTEAFF. The DNA for the CDR3 is TGTGCCAGTACTACGACAGGGGGCGCGAACACTGAAGCTTTCTTT.